This T cell receptor beta chain was observed in a study of control samples from healthy donors and cancer patients. Sequencing was performed with immunoSEQ multiplex PCR; in TCRdb, only in-frame clones are kept and a portion is missing. The sample gives about 110,000 clones, more than 75% of which show up once; around 3.5% is in the top ten. The CDR3 length is 15 residues. Germline CDR1 MNHEY, CDR2 SVGAGI. Trimming removed 6 bases from V and 0 bases from J, with 12 bases in between. The sample was PBMCs. This sequence originates from a woman in her sixties or seventies with lung cancer. This sequence joins TRBV6-5 and TRBJ1-5; no firm D call. The CDR3 sequence: CASSPLTVSNQPQHF. CDR3 DNA sequence: TGTGCCAGCAGCCCACTGACGGTTAGCAATCAGCCCCAGCATTTT.